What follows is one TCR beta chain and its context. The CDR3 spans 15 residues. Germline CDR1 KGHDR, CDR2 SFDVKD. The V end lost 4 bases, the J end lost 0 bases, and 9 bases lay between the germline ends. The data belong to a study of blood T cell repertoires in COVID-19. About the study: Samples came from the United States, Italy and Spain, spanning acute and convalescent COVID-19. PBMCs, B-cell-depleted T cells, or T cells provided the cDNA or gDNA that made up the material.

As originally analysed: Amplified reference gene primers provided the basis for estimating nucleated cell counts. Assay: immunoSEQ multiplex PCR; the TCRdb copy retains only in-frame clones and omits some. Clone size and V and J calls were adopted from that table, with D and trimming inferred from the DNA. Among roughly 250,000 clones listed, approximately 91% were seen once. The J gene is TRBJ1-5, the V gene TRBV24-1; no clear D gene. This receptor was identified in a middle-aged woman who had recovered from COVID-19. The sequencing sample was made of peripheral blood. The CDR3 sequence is CATSETGFSNQPQHF. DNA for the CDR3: TGTGCCACCAGTGAGACCGGGTTTAGCAATCAGCCCCAGCATTTT.